The clone carrying this T cell receptor (beta chain) was detected only a few times. Antigen: not known. This specimen belongs to a study of T cell repertoires in cytomegalovirus infection. At the level of the study: The authors used CMV epitopes that were HLA-C-restricted (recently identified) and HLA-B-restricted (well studied). Carrying CMV and the relevant HLA type showed in public TCR beta signatures. General study points: Carriers of CMV and the relevant HLA type were discriminated by public TCR beta frequency. Dominant in the ex vivo response were TCR beta clonotypes restricted by HLA-C and specific for CMV.

MiXCR was run by TCRdb on the reads, yielding one entry per CDR3 protein. The sample has about 340,000 distinct CDR3 sequences, about 28% seen once. Germline values: CDR1 DFQATT, CDR2 SNEGSKA (reference sequence). With 4 bases clipped from V and 6 bases from J, the junction kept 10 bases outside the gene matches. The CDR3 length is 15 residues. The sequencing here drew on cultured PBMCs, taken from culture after CMV antigen stimulation. The chain uses TRBV20-1 and TRBJ2-2, with 8 bases matching TRBD2. This clonotype was obtained from a human donor in good health (CMV status not recorded). Some clones in this sample may be carry-over from other donors' samples. This CDR3 reads CSAIHGGGRAGELFF. The CDR3, as DNA: TGCAGTGCTATACACGGGGGGGGGCGCGCCGGGGAGCTGTTTTTT.